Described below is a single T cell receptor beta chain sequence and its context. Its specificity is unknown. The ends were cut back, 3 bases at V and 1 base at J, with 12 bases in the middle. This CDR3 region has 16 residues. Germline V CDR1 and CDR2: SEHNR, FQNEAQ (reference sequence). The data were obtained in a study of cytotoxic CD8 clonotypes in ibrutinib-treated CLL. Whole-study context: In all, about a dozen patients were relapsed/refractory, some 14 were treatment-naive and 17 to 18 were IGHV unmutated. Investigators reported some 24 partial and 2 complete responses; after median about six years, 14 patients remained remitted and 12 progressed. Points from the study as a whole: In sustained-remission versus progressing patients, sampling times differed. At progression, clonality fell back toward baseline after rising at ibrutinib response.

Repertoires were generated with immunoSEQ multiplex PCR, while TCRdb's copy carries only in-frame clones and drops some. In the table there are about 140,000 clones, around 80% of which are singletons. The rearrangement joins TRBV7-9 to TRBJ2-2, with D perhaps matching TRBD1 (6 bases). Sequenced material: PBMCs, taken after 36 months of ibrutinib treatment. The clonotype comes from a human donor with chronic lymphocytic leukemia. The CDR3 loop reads CASSFTDRKNTGELFF. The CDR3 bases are TGTGCCAGCAGCTTTACCGACAGGAAGAACACCGGGGAGCTGTTTTTT.